Sequencing of this T cell receptor beta chain was carried out in a study of cytomegalovirus exposure and HLA in healthy donors. Study-level results: Researchers reported from a later analysis that most CMV-associated TCR beta chains appeared HLA-restricted. Among donors in an Asian-associated ancestry cluster, a later analysis reportedly found fewer N-insertions than the roughly 610-donor mean. It was confirmed in vitro that a few of the CMV-associated chains were specific for CMV antigens.

Concerning this clone itself: Its specificity is unknown.

A multiplex PCR was run with 60 Vbeta primers and 13 Jbeta primers. Sequenced by immunoSEQ multiplex PCR; TCRdb stores in-frame clones only, minus some. Its clone listing holds about 120,000 clones. The sequenced sample was PBMCs. The origin of this receptor is a woman aged 40 to 50 in good health and CMV-seropositive.

As DNA, the CDR3 is TGTGCCAGCAGTTTCGGGCTAGCGGAAGAGACCCAGTACTTC. This gives the protein CASSFGLAEETQYF. The V gene is TRBV28, the J gene TRBJ2-5, with TRBD2 matching 7 bases. The germline V gene has CDR1 MDHEN and CDR2 SYDVKM. Trimming cost V 3 bases and J 3 bases; bases outside gene matches: 4. The CDR3 spans 14 residues. Complete variable domain (other parts from reference TRBV28 and TRBJ2-5): DVKVTQSSRYLVKRTGEKVFLECVQDMDHENMFWYRQDPGLGLRLIYFSYDVKMKEKGDIPEGYSVSREKKERFSLILESASTNQTSMYLCASSFGLAEETQYFGPGTRLLVL.